Given below is one TCR beta chain in context. The entry originates in a study of blood T cell repertoires in COVID-19. Study information: Sites across the United States, Italy and Spain contributed samples from acute and convalescent COVID-19.

Seattle participants joined during active infection and were tracked over time. Original data processing: Quantification of nucleated cells was approximated via reference gene primer amplification. Sequencing was performed with immunoSEQ multiplex PCR; in TCRdb, only in-frame clones are kept and a portion is missing. The V and J calls and clone size are taken from that table; D and trimming were inferred from the DNA. This sample yields about 280,000 clones, of which 75% to 90% are seen a single time; roughly 14% belongs to the top ten. Germline V gene lookup returns CDR1 SGHTA and CDR2 FQGNSA. The CDR3 is 15 amino acids. V was shortened by 4 bases and J by 1 base, with 12 bases between the two germline ends.

This rearrangement joins TRBV7-2 to TRBJ2-3, with a possible D match to TRBD2 (5 bases). Sequencing was performed on peripheral blood. This clonotype originated in a woman aged 70-85 years with COVID-19, enrolled during active disease. CDR3 DNA sequence: TGTGCCAGCAGCTCCTCGGACTGGCGCACAGATACGCAGTATTTT. Translated, it gives CASSSSDWRTDTQYF.